The clone carrying this T cell receptor beta chain was seen a single time. Germline lookup yields CDR1 MGHRA and CDR2 YSYEKL. V was pared by 0 bases and J by 3 bases, with 18 bases between. This CDR3 has 19 amino acids. The data originate from a study of cytomegalovirus exposure and HLA in healthy donors. The PCR ran on 60 Vbeta and 13 Jbeta primers. Profiling relied on immunoSEQ multiplex PCR, and the TCRdb table lists in-frame clones only, not all of them. The sample has about 97,000 clones, around three quarters seen once. V usage is TRBV4-1 and J usage is TRBJ2-6; a weak D match, TRBD2 (6 bases). This TCR was recovered from a male donor in good health and CMV-seropositive. Specimen: PBMCs. The CDR3 DNA is TGCGCCAGCAGCCAAGATAGCGCGGGCGGGGAGTATGGGGCCAACGTCCTGACTTTC. This gives the protein CASSQDSAGGEYGANVLTF.